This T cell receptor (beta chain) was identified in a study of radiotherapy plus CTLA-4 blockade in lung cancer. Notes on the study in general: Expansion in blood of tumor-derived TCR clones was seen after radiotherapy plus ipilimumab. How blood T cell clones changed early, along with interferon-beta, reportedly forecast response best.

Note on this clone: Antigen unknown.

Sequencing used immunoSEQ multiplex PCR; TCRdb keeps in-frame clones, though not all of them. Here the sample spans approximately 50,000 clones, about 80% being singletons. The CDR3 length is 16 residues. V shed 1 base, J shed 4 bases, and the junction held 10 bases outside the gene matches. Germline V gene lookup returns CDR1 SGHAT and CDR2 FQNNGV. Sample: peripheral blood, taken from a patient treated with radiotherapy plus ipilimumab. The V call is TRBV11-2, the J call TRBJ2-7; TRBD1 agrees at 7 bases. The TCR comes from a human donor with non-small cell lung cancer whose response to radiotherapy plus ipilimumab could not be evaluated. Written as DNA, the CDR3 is TGTGCCAGCAGCTTAGCCCTGAACAGGGGCCGTTACGAGCAGTACTTC. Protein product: CASSLALNRGRYEQYF.